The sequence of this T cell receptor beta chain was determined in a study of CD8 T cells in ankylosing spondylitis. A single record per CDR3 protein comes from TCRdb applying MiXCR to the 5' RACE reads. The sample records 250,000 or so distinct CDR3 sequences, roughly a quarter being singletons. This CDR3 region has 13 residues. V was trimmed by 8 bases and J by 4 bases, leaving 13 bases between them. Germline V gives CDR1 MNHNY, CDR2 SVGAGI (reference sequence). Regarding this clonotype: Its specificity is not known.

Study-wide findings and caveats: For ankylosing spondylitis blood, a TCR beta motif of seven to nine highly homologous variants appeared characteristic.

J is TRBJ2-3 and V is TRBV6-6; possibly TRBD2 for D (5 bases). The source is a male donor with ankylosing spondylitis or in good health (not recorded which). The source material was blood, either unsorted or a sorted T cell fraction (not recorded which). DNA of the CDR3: TGTGCCAGCCGGAACTTGAGGGCAGATACGCAGTATTTT. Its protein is CASRNLRADTQYF.